This T cell receptor beta chain originates from a study of graft-versus-host responses after intestinal transplantation. About this clone itself: Antigen unknown.

Measured with immunoSEQ multiplex PCR; TCRdb has only the in-frame clones, and not every one. The top ten clones hold about a sixth of a sample with more than 80,000 clones, roughly four fifths of them seen once. Study conclusions and caveats: The presence of high graft-versus-host to host-versus-graft clonal ratios in allografts characterized patients with graft-donor T cell macrochimerism. GvH clones were found in recipient marrow; some appeared first in ileum or blood.

V was pared by 6 bases and J by 3 bases, with 18 bases between. The CDR3 length is 16 residues. Germline V lookup: CDR1 KGHSH, CDR2 LQKENI. This chain joins TRBV18 and TRBJ1-5; D gene ambiguous. This specimen consisted of unstimulated CD8+ T cells sorted from spleen or lymph node cells, obtained before intestinal transplant. The sequence came from a human donor who received an intestinal transplant. The CDR3 DNA is TGTGCCAGCTCGCTAGGACGGATCCCCCTCAATCAGCCCCAGCATTTT. It is translated as CASSLGRIPLNQPQHF.